The TCR beta chain under discussion was sequenced for a study of CD8+ T cells in alopecia areata. It was cDNA, reverse transcribed from extracted RNA, that served as the sequencing template. The protocol was immunoSEQ multiplex PCR, while the TCRdb copy is restricted to in-frame clones and leaves out a portion. This sample has around 300,000 clones, with around 64% found just once. Treatment specified: oral pan-JAK inhibitor, 5-10 mg twice daily. Obtained from alopecia areata patients were lesional scalp punch biopsies along with peripheral blood. Study outcomes and limitations: Shared TCR sequences were less clear between patients than in mice, possibly partly from HLA diversity.

The CDR3 runs to 13 residues. CDR1 SQVTM and CDR2 ANQGSEA come from the germline V gene. The V gene lost 7 bases and the J gene lost 0 bases, with 12 bases spanning the gap. Worth noting for this clone: Its specificity is not known.

The sequence came from a human donor with alopecia areata. The sequencing here drew on CD4+ T cells sorted from blood, taken at approximately week 52, from a patient treated with tofacitinib. J is TRBJ2-5 and V is TRBV29-1; no firm D call. Here the CDR3 DNA reads TGCAGCGGTGGGTGGTTCGACCAAGAGACCCAGTACTTC. The encoded protein is CSGGWFDQETQYF.